What follows describes a single T cell receptor beta chain. Its antigen is as yet unknown. The data are from a study of cytomegalovirus exposure and HLA in healthy donors. General observations from the study: According to reports, the classifier identified cytomegalovirus status with high specificity and sensitivity.

PCR was performed using 60 Vbeta and 13 Jbeta primers. Using immunoSEQ multiplex PCR, the repertoire was profiled, and TCRdb retains in-frame clones only, with some absent. The sample shows 200,000 to 250,000 clones, and around 0.95% sits with its ten largest clones. The CDR3 is made up of 15 amino acids. Per germline, CDR1 MNHNY and CDR2 SVGAGI (reference sequence). The V end lost 2 bases, the J end lost 2 bases, and 12 bases lay between the germline ends. Sequencing input: PBMCs. This chain links TRBV6-6 with TRBJ1-1; D perhaps matches TRBD1 (6 bases). The source is a woman in her 30s in good health and CMV-seropositive. DNA for the CDR3: TGTGCCAGCAGTTACGTACAGGGACAAAACACTGAAGCTTTCTTT. Translated: CASSYVQGQNTEAFF.